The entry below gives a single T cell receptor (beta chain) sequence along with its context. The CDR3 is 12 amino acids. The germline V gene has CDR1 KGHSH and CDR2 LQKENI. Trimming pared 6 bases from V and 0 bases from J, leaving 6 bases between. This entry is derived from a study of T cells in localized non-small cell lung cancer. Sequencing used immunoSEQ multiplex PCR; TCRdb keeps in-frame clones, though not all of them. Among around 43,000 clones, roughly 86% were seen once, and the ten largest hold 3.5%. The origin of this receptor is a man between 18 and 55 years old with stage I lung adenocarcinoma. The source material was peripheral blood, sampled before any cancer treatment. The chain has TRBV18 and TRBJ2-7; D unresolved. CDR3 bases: TGTGCCAGCTCTTCGAGCTCCTACGAGCAGTACTTC. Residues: CASSSSSYEQYF.